This TCR beta chain is from a study of vaccination and CD4 T cells after COVID-19. The assay that was used to sequence DNA from cultured CD4+ T cells was the Oncomine TCR Beta short-read assay. TCRdb fed the PCR reads into MiXCR, producing one record per CDR3 protein. The sample shows about 20,000 distinct CDR3 sequences, around 60% of them seen only once. Trimming pared 2 bases from V and 5 bases from J, leaving 12 bases between. The CDR3 runs 14 residues. Germline-derived CDR1 and CDR2 are SNHLY and FYNNEI. The treatment was: roughly 10-day PBMC culture with coronavirus spike peptide pools or control peptides (ViraFEST assay). This clonotype was found a few times. Its antigen is currently unknown.

The sample was CD4+ T cells from blood, cultured in vitro, taken after SARS-CoV-2 vaccination. The sequence was collected from a human donor who had recovered from COVID-19. The gene calls are TRBV2 and TRBJ1-1; D not resolved. The CDR3 nucleotides read TGTGCCAGCAGTGAAAATATTGGGGTTACTGAAGCTTTCTTT. Amino acids: CASSENIGVTEAFF. Variable domain in full (rest from reference TRBV2 and TRBJ1-1): EPEVTQTPSHQVTQMGQEVILRCVPISNHLYFYWYRQILGQKVEFLVSFYNNEISEKSEIFDDQFSVERPDGSNFTLKIRSTKLEDSAMYFCASSENIGVTEAFFGQGTRLTVV.